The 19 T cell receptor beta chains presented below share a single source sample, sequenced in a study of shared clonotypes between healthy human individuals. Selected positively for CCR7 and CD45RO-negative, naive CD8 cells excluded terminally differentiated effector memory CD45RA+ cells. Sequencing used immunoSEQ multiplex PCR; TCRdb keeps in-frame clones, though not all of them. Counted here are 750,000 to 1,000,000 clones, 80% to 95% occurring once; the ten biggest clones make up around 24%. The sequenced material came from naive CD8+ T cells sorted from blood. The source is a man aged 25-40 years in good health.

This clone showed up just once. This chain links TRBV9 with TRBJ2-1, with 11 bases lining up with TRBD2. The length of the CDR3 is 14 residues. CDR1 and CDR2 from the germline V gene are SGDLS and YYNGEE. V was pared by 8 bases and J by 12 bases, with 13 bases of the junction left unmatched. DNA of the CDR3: TGTGCCAGTCTGGGGACTAGCGGCAACAGGGGGCAGTTCTTC. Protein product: CASLGTSGNRGQFF. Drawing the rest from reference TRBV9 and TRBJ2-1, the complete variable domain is DSGVTQTPKHLITATGQRVTLRCSPRSGDLSVYWYQQSLDQGLQFLIQYYNGEERAKGNILERFSAQQFPDLHSELNLSSLELGDSALYFCASLGTSGNRGQFFGPGTRLTVL.

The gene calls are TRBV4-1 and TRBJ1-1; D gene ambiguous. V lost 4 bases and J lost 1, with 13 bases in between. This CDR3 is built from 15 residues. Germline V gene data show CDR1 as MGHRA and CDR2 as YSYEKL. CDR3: CASSPRSNENTEAFF. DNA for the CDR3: TGCGCCAGCAGCCCCCGGTCTAATGAGAACACTGAAGCTTTCTTT.

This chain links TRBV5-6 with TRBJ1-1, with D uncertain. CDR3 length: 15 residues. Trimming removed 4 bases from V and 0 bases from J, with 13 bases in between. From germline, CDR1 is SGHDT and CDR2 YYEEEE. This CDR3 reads CASSPSPGMNTEAFF. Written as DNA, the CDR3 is TGTGCCAGCAGCCCGAGCCCGGGAATGAACACTGAAGCTTTCTTT.

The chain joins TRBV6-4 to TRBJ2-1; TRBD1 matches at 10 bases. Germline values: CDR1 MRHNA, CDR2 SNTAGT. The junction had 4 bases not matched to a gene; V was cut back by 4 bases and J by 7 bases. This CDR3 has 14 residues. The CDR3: CASSARTGGNEQFF. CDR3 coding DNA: TGTGCCAGCAGTGCGAGGACAGGGGGGAATGAGCAGTTCTTC.

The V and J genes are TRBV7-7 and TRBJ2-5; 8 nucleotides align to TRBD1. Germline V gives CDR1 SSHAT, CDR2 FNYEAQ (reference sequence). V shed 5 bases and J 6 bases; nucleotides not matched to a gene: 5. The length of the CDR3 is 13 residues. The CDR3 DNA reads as TGTGCCAGCAGCGAAGACAGGGGTCAGACCCAGTACTTC. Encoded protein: CASSEDRGQTQYF.

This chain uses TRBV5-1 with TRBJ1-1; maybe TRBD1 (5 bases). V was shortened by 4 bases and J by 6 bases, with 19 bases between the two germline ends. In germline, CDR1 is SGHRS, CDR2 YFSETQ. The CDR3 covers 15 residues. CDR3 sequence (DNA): TGCGCCAGCAGCAAAATCACCGGGACCTACCCTGAAGCTTTCTTT. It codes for CASSKITGTYPEAFF.

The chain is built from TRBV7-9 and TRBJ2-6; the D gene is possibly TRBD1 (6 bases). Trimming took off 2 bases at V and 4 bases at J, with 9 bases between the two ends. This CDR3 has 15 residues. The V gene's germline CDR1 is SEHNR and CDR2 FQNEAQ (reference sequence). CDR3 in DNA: TGTGCCAGCAGCTTACACAGGGCCGGGGCCAACGTCCTGACTTTC. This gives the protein CASSLHRAGANVLTF.

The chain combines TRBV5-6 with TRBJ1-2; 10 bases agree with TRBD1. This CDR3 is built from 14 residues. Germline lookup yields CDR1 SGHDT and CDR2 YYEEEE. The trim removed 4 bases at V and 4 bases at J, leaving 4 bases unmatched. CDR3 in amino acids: CASSPGQGSYGYTF. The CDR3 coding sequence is TGTGCCAGCAGCCCGGGACAGGGGAGCTATGGCTACACCTTC. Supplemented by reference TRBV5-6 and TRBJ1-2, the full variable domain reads DAGVTQSPTHLIKTRGQQVTLRCSPKSGHDTVSWYQQALGQGPQFIFQYYEEEERQRGNFPDRFSGHQFPNYSSELNVNALLLGDSALYLCASSPGQGSYGYTFGSGTRLTVV.

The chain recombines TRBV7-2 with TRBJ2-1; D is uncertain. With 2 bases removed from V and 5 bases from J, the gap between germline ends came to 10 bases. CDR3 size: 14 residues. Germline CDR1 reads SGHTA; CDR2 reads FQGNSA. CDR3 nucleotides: TGTGCCAGCAGCTTATTATACTACAACAATGAGCAGTTCTTC. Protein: CASSLLYYNNEQFF. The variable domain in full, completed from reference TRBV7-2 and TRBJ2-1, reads GAGVSQSPSNKVTEKGKDVELRCDPISGHTALYWYRQSLGQGLEFLIYFQGNSAPDKSGLPSDRFSAERTGGSVSTLTIQRTQQEDSAVYLCASSLLYYNNEQFFGPGTRLTVL.

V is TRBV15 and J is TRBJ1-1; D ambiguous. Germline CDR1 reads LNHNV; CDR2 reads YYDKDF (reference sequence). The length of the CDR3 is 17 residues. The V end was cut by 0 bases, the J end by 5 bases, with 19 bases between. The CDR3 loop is CATSRDLPSRPRTEAFF. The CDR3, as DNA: TGTGCCACCAGCAGAGATCTCCCCAGTCGGCCGAGAACTGAAGCTTTCTTT.

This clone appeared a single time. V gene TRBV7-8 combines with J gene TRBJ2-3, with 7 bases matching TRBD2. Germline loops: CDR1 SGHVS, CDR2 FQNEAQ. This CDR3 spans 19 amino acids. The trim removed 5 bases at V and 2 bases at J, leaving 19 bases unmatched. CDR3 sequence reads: CASSGPGGGSRLVTDTQYF. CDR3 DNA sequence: TGTGCCAGCAGCGGACCAGGCGGCGGGAGCCGCCTCGTCACAGATACGCAGTATTTT.

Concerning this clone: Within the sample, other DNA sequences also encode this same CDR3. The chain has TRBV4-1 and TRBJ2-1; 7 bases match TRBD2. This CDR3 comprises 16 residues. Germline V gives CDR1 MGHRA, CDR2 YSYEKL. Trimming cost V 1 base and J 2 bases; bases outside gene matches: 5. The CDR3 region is CASSQVGGRAYNEQFF. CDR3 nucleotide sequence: TGCGCCAGCAGCCAAGTAGGTGGGAGGGCCTACAATGAGCAGTTCTTC.

The CDR3 loop is CASSFLATSETQYF. CDR3 sequence (DNA): TGTGCCAGCAGCTTTTTAGCGACGTCGGAGACCCAGTACTTC. The chain links TRBV7-6 to TRBJ2-5; the D gene is possibly TRBD2 (5 bases). Germline V gene data show CDR1 as SGHVS and CDR2 as FNYEAQ. The V end lost 3 bases, the J end lost 5 bases, and 13 bases lay between the germline ends. This CDR3 has 14 amino acids.

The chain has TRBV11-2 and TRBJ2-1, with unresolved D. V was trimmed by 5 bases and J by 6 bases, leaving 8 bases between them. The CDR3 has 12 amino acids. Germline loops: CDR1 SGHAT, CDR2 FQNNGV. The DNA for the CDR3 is TGTGCCAGCAGCAAGAGGTTCAATGAGCAGTTCTTC. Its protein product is CASSKRFNEQFF.

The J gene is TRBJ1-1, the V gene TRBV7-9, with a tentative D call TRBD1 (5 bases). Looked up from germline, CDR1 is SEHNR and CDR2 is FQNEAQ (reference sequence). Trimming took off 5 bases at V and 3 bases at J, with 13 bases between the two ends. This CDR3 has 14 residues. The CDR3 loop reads CASSRSGGDTEAFF. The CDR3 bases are TGTGCCAGCAGCAGAAGTGGGGGGGACACTGAAGCTTTCTTT.

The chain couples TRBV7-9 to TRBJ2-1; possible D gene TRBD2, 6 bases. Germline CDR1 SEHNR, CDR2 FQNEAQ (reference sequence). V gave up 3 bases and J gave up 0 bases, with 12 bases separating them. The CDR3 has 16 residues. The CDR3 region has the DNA TGTGCCAGCAGCTTTGGCGGGGCCCGCTCCTACAATGAGCAGTTCTTC. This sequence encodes CASSFGGARSYNEQFF.

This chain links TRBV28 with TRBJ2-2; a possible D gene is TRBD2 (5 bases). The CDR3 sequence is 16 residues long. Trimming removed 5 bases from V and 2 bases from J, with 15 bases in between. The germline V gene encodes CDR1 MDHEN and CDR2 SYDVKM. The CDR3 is CASSPRLDFNTGELFF. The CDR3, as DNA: TGTGCCAGCAGTCCCAGACTGGACTTCAACACCGGGGAGCTGTTTTTT.

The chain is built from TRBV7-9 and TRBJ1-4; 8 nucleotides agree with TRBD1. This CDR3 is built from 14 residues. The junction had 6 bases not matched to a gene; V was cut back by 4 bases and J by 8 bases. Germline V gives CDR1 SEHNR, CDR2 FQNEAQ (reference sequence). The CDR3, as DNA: TGTGCCAGCAGCTCCGACAGGGGTTACGAAAAACTGTTTTTT. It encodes CASSSDRGYEKLFF. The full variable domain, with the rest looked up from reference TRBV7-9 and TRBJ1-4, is DTGVSQNPRHKITKRGQNVTFRCDPISEHNRLYWYRQTLGQGPEFLTYFQNEAQLEKSRLLSDRFSAERPKGSFSTLEIQRTEQGDSAMYLCASSSDRGYEKLFFGSGTQLSVL.

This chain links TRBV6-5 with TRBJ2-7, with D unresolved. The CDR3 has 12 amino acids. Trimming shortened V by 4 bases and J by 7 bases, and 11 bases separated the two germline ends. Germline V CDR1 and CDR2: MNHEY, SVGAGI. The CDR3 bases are TGTGCCAGCAGTTTTTTGGGTGAAGAGCAGTACTTC. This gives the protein CASSFLGEEQYF.